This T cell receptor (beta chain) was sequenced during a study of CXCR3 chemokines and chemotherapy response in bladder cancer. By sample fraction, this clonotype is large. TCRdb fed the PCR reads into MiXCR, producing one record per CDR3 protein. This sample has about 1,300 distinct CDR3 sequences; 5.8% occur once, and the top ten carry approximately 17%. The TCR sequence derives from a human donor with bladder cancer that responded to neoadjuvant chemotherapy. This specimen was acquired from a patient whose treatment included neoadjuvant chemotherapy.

CDR3 sequence reads: CASSILGSEAFF. CDR3 sequence (DNA): TGTGCCAGTAGTATACTGGGTAGCGAAGCTTTCTTT. The rearrangement links TRBV19 to TRBJ1-1, with D uncertain. V shed 2 bases and J shed 8 bases, with 9 bases lying between them. Germline V gives CDR1 LNHDA, CDR2 SQIVND (reference sequence). The CDR3 has 12 amino acids.